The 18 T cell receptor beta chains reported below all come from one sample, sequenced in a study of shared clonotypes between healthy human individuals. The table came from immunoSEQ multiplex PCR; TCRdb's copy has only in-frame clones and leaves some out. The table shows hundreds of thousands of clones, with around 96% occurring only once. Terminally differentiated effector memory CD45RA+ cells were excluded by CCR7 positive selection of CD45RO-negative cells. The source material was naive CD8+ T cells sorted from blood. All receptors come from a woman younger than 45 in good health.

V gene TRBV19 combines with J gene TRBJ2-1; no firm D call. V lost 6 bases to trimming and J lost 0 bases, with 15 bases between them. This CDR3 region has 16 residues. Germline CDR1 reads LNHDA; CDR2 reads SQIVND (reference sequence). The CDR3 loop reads CASRSAPANSYNEQFF. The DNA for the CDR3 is TGTGCCAGTAGAAGCGCTCCAGCGAACTCCTACAATGAGCAGTTCTTC.

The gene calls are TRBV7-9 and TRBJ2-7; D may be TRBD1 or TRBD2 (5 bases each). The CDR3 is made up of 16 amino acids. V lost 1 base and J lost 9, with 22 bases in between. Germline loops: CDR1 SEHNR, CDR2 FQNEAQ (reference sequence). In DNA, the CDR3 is TGTGCCAGCAGCTTAGTATTATCGGGACCTATCGGCGGGCAGTACTTC. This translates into CASSLVLSGPIGGQYF.

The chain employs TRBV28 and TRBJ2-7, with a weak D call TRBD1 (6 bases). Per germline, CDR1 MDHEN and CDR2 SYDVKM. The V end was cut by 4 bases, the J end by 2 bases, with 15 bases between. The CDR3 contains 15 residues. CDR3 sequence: CASSWLRDTPYEQYF. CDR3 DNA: TGTGCCAGCAGTTGGCTCCGGGACACGCCCTACGAGCAGTACTTC.

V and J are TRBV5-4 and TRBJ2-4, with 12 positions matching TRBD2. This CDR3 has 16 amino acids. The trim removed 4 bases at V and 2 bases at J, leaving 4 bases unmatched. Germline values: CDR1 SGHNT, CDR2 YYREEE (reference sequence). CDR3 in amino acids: CASSLAGGVTKNIQYF. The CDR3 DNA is TGTGCCAGCAGCCTAGCGGGAGGGGTGACCAAAAACATTCAGTACTTC.

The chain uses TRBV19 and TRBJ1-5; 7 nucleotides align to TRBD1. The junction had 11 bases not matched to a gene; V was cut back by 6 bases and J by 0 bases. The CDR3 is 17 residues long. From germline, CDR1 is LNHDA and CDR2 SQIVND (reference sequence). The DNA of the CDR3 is TGTGCCAGTAGGGGGGACAGAGAATTCTATAGCAATCAGCCCCAGCATTTT. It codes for CASRGDREFYSNQPQHF. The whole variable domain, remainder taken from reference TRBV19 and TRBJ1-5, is DGGITQSPKYLFRKEGQNVTLSCEQNLNHDAMYWYRQDPGQGLRLIYYSQIVNDFQKGDIAEGYSVSREKKESFPLTVTSAQKNPTAFYLCASRGDREFYSNQPQHFGDGTRLSIL.

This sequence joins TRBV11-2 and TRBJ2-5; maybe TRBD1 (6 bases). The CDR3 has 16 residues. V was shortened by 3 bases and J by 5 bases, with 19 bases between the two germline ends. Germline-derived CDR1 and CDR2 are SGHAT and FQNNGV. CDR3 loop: CASSFGRGRGEETQYF. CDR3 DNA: TGTGCCAGCAGCTTCGGAAGGGGGAGAGGGGAGGAGACCCAGTACTTC.

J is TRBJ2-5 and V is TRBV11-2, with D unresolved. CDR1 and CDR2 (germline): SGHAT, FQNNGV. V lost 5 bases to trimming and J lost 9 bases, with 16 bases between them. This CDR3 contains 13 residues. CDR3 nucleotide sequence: TGTGCCAGCAGCCCCCGTGGTACCGGAGCCCAGTACTTC. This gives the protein CASSPRGTGAQYF.

CDR3 in amino acids: CAWSTGTSVNEQFF. In DNA, the CDR3 is TGTGCCTGGAGTACCGGGACTAGCGTCAATGAGCAGTTCTTC. This sequence joins TRBV30 and TRBJ2-1, with 10 bases matching TRBD2. CDR1 GTSNPN and CDR2 SVGIG come from the germline V gene (reference sequence). Trimming cost V 2 bases and J 6 bases; bases outside gene matches: 4. This CDR3 is built from 14 residues.

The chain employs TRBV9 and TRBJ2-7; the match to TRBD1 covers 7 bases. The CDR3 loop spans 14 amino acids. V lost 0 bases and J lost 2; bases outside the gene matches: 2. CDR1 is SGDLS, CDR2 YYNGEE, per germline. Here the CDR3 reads CASSVGRGPYEQYF. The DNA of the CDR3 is TGTGCCAGCAGCGTAGGAAGGGGGCCCTACGAGCAGTACTTC.

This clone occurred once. The CDR3 reads CASSEGPGANYGYTF. CDR3 nucleotides: TGTGCCAGCAGTGAAGGACCAGGAGCTAACTATGGCTACACCTTC. The chain links TRBV6-1 to TRBJ1-2; D unclear. CDR1 and CDR2 (germline): MNHNS, SASEGT. This CDR3 spans 15 amino acids. Trimming took 1 base from V and 0 from J, leaving 9 bases between them.

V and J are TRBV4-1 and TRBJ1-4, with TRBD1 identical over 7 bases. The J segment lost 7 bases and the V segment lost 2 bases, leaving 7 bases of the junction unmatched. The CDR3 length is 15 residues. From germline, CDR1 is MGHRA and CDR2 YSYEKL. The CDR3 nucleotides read TGCGCCAGCAGCCAAAGACAGGGCCTAGGTGAAAAACTGTTTTTT. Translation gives CASSQRQGLGEKLFF.

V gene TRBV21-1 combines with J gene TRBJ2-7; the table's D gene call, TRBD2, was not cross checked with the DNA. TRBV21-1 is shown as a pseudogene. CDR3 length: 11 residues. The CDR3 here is CASSTPYEQYF. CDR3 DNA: TGTGCCAGCAGCACTCCCTACGAGCAGTACTTC.

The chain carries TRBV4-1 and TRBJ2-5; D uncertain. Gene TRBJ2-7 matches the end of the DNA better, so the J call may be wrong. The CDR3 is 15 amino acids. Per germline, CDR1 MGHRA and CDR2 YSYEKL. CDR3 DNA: TGCGCCAGCAGCCAAAGCACGGGCCTCTCCTACGAGCAGTACTTC. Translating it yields CASSQSTGLSYEQYF.

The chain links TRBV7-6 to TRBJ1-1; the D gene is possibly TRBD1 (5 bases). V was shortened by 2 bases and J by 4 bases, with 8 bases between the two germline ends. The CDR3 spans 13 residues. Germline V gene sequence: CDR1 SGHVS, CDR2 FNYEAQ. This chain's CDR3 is CASSLRGSTEAFF. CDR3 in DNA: TGTGCCAGCAGCTTACGGGGGTCCACTGAAGCTTTCTTT.

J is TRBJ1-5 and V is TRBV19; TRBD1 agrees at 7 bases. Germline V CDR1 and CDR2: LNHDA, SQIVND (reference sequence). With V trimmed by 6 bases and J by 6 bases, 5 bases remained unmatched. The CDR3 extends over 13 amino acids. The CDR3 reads CASRTGLSQPQHF. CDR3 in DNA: TGTGCCAGTAGGACAGGGTTATCTCAGCCCCAGCATTTT.

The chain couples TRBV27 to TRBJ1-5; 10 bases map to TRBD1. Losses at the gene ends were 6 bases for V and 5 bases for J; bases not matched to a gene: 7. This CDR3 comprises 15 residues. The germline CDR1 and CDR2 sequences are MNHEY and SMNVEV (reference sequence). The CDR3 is CASRLDRGPYQPQHF. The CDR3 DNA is TGTGCCAGCAGACTCGACAGGGGGCCTTATCAGCCCCAGCATTTT.

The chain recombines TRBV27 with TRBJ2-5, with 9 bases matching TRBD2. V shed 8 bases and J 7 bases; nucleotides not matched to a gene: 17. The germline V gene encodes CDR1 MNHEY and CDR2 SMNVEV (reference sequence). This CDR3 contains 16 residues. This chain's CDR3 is CASGLETSGGFTTQYF. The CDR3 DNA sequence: TGTGCCAGCGGGTTAGAGACTAGCGGCGGTTTTACGACCCAGTACTTC.

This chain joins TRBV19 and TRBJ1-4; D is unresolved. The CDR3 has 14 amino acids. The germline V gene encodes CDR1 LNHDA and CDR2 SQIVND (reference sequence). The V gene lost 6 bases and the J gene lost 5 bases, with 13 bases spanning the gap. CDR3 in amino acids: CASSFDLGNEKLFF. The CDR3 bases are TGTGCCAGTAGCTTTGATTTGGGGAATGAAAAACTGTTTTTT.